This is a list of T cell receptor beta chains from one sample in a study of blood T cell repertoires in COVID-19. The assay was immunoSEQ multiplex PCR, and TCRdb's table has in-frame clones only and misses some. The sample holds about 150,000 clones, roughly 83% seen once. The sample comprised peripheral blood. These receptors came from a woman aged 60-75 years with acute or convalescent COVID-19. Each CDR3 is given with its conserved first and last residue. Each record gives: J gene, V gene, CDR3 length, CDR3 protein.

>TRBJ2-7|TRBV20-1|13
CSASGTRRYEQYF
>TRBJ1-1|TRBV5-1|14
CASTRDTLNTEAFF
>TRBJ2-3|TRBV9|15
CASSYTSGVTDTQYF
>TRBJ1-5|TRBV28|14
CASSLGGGGQPQHF
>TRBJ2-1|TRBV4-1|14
CASSPPGQANEQFF
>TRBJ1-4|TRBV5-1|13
CASSLGTREKLFF
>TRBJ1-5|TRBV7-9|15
CASTPGTGGSQPQHF
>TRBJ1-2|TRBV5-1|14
CASSSEELRYGYTF
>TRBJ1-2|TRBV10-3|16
CAISFIGGAGGSGYTF
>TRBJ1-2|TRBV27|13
CASSLGRGFGYTF
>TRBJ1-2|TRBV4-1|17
CASSTNYEQALNYGYTF
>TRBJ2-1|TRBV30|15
CAWSRPRGSYNEQFF
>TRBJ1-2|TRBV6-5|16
CASSYSGGGRIYGYTF
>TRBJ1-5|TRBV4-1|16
CASSPRGTGGTQPQHF
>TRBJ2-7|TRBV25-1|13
CASTDDRGNEQYF
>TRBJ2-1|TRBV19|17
CASSMDRERGYYNEQFF
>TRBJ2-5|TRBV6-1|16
CASSEARGEGAETQYF
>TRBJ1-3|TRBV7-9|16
CASSPQQGNSGNTIYF
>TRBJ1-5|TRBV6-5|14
CASSLQGTGQPQHF
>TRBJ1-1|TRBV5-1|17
CASSLNGAGQGNTEAFF
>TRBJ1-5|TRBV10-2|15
CASSGTGGSNQPQHF
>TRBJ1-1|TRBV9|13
CASGEGRNTEAFF
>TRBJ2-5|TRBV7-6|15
CASSLGTGLQETQYF
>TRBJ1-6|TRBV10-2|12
CASTGNNSPLHF